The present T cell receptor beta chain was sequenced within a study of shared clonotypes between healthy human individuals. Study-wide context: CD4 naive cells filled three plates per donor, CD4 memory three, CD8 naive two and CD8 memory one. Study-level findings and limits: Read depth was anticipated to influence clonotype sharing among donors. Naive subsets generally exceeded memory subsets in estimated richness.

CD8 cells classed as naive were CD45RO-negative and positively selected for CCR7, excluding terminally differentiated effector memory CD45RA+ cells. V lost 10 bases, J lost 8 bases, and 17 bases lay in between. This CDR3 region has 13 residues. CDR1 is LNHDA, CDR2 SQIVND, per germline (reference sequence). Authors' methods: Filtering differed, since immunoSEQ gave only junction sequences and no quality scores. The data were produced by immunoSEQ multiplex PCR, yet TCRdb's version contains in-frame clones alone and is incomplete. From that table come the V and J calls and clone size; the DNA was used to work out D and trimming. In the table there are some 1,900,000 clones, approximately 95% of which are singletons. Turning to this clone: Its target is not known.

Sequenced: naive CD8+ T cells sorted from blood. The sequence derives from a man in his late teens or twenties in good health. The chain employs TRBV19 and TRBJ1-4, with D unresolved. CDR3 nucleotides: TGTGCCACCAACGCGGACGCTCACGAAAAACTGTTTTTT. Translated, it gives CATNADAHEKLFF.